A single count supports the clone carrying this TCR beta chain. Its target is not known. Time point in this sample: after neoadjuvant nivolumab, at surgical resection. These data are taken from a study of neoadjuvant anti-PD-1 for oral cavity cancer. Study information: Non-progressing patients received a fourth nivolumab dose near day 43, then surgery on days 50-56. Notes on the study in general: Only a few patients per response group were TCR-analyzed; validation needed.

Germline V gene lookup returns CDR1 ENHRY and CDR2 SYGVKD. Trimming stripped 0 bases from V and 3 bases from J, with 18 bases between. This CDR3 region has 17 residues. Only in-frame clones appear in the TCRdb table, and some are missing; sequencing was by immunoSEQ multiplex PCR. The repertoire consists of around 14,000 clones, with roughly two thirds occurring once and the leading ten covering 3.2%. The rearrangement uses TRBV10-3 and TRBJ2-7; D unclear. The source of this sequence is a person between 35 and 79 years old with oral cavity squamous cell carcinoma. The sample here was PBMCs, taken after nivolumab (anti-PD-1) treatment. CDR3: CAISESSPVFLIYEQYF. CDR3 in DNA: TGTGCCATCAGTGAGTCTAGCCCGGTTTTTCTTATCTACGAGCAGTACTTC.